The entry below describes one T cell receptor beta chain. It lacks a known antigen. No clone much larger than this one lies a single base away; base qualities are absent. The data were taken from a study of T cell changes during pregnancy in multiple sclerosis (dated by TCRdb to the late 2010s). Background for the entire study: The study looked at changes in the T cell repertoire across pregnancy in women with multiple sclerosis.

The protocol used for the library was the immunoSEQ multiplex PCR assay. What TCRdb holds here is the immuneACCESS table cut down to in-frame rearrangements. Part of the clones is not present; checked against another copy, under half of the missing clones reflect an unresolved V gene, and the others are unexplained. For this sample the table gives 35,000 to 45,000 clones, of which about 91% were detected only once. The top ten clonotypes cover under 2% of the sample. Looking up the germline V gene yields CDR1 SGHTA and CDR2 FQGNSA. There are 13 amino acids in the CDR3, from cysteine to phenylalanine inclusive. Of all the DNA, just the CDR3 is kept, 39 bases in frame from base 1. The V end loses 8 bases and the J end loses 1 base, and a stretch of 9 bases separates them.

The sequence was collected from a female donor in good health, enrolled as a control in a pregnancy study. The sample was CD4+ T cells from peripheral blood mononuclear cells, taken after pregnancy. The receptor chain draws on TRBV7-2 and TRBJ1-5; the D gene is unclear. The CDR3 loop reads CASGERSNQPQHF. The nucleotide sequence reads TGTGCCAGCGGGGAGAGAAGCAATCAGCCCCAGCATTTT.